The 32 T cell receptor beta chains presented below share a single source sample, sequenced in a study of T cell repertoires in cytomegalovirus infection. Their recognized antigens are unknown. TCRdb itself ran the reads through MiXCR, one entry per CDR3 protein. The sample lists about 900,000 distinct CDR3 sequences; approximately 31% were seen once. The sample here was cultured CD8+ T cells from PBMCs, taken from culture after CMV antigen stimulation. Source of these receptors: a human donor in good health (CMV status not recorded). Some clones in this sample may be carry-over from other donors' samples.

This sequence joins TRBV7-6 and TRBJ2-3, with 10 bases aligning to TRBD1. Unmatched junction bases numbered 6, after V lost 3 bases and J lost 3 bases. From germline, CDR1 is SGHVS and CDR2 FNYEAQ. This CDR3 has 16 amino acids. The CDR3 DNA reads as TGTGCCAGCAGCTTCGAGACAGGGGGCGCGACAGATACGCAGTATTTT. This encodes CASSFETGGATDTQYF.

This clonotype was counted once. V is TRBV5-1 and J is TRBJ1-3, with no clear D. V shed 0 bases and J shed 0 bases, with 10 bases lying between them. The CDR3 has 16 amino acids. The germline V gene has CDR1 SGHRS and CDR2 YFSETQ. DNA of the CDR3: TGCGCCAGCAGCTTGGCTGAGGGATCCTCTGGAAACACCATATATTTT. Encoded protein: CASSLAEGSSGNTIYF.

This clonotype was seen only a few times. The chain employs TRBV12-3 or TRBV12-4 and TRBJ2-3; unclear D gene. CDR3 size: 16 residues. The ends were cut back, 2 bases at V and 5 bases at J, with 17 bases in the middle. DNA for the CDR3: TGTGCCAGCAGTTTAAACTGGGCATATCCCCAAGATACGCAGTATTTT. Translated, it gives CASSLNWAYPQDTQYF.

The chain has TRBV10-2 and TRBJ2-5; 10 bases align to TRBD2. V was pared by 1 base and J by 5 bases, with 4 bases of the junction left unmatched. Germline V gene sequence: CDR1 WSHSY, CDR2 SAAADI. This CDR3 has 15 residues. The CDR3 here is CASSELPTSGETQYF. In DNA, the CDR3 is TGCGCCAGCAGTGAGTTGCCGACTAGCGGGGAGACCCAGTACTTC.

The chain recombines TRBV7-9 with TRBJ1-2; maybe TRBD1 (5 bases). The CDR3 loop spans 16 amino acids. V was pared by 1 base and J by 3 bases, with 15 bases between. Germline assignment: CDR1 SEHNR and CDR2 FQNEAQ (reference sequence). CDR3 bases: TGTGCCAGCAGCTTAGGGGACCCGGACTATGACTATGGCTACACCTTC. Translation: CASSLGDPDYDYGYTF. The entire variable domain, with the rest obtained from reference TRBV7-9 and TRBJ1-2, is as follows: DTGVSQNPRHKITKRGQNVTFRCDPISEHNRLYWYRQTLGQGPEFLTYFQNEAQLEKSRLLSDRFSAERPKGSFSTLEIQRTEQGDSAMYLCASSLGDPDYDYGYTFGSGTRLTVV.

This clonotype was recorded a few times. The gene calls are TRBV7-3 and TRBJ2-1; D is possibly TRBD2 (6 bases). The ends were cut back, 5 bases at V and 0 bases at J, with 23 bases in the middle. Germline values: CDR1 SGHTA, CDR2 FQGTGA. This CDR3 comprises 19 residues. DNA of the CDR3: TGTGCCAGCAGCCCTCAAGCGGGCCTAACTTTTGTCTCCTACAATGAGCAGTTCTTC. Protein: CASSPQAGLTFVSYNEQFF. The full variable domain, in which reference TRBV7-3 and TRBJ2-1 provide the parts outside the CDR3, is GAGVSQTPSNKVTEKGKYVELRCDPISGHTALYWYRQSLGQGPEFLIYFQGTGAADDSGLPNDRFFAVRPEGSVSTLKIQRTERGDSAVYLCASSPQAGLTFVSYNEQFFGPGTRLTVL.

This clonotype was observed at least ten times. The rearrangement joins TRBV7-8 to TRBJ2-3; 9 bases align to TRBD2. Germline V gene data show CDR1 as SGHVS and CDR2 as FQNEAQ. This CDR3 comprises 16 residues. J lost 4 bases, V lost 1 base, and 6 bases had no gene match. For the CDR3, the DNA is TGTGCCAGCAGCTTAGGAGCGGGGGGCGGCGCAGATACGCAGTATTTT. Amino acids: CASSLGAGGGADTQYF.

Only a few counts were recorded for this clonotype. The chain is built from TRBV5-6 and TRBJ2-7; D ambiguous. The V gene lost 0 bases and the J gene lost 5 bases, with 15 bases spanning the gap. This CDR3 is 15 amino acids long. Per the germline V gene, CDR1 is SGHDT and CDR2 is YYEEEE. The CDR3 DNA sequence: TGTGCCAGCAGCTTGGGGTTTGGCCTTACCGACGAGCAGTACTTC. As protein: CASSLGFGLTDEQYF.

This rearrangement joins TRBV6-1 to TRBJ1-5; D remains unclear. V lost 2 bases and J lost 0, with 11 bases in between. CDR1 and CDR2 (germline): MNHNS, SASEGT. The length of the CDR3 is 16 residues. The CDR3 region is CASSEWATDSNQPQHF. CDR3 DNA sequence: TGTGCCAGCAGTGAATGGGCAACCGATAGCAATCAGCCCCAGCATTTT.

This clonotype was seen more than once but under ten times. V gene TRBV5-1 combines with J gene TRBJ2-5; D is unresolved. Germline V gene sequence: CDR1 SGHRS, CDR2 YFSETQ. The CDR3 runs 15 residues. V lost 2 bases and J lost 2, with 13 bases in between. The CDR3: CASSFRTDRQETQYF. The CDR3 DNA sequence: TGCGCCAGCAGCTTTCGGACGGATAGACAAGAGACCCAGTACTTC.

The CDR3 here is CASSPLSGGAGELFF. The CDR3 DNA follows: TGTGCCAGCAGCCCACTATCCGGGGGCGCCGGGGAGCTGTTTTTT. The chain joins TRBV11-3 to TRBJ2-2, with D possibly being TRBD1 or TRBD2 (6 bases each). Trimming stripped 5 bases from V and 6 bases from J, with 16 bases between. The germline V gene has CDR1 SGHNT and CDR2 YENEEA. This CDR3 has 15 amino acids.

The chain is built from TRBV27 and TRBJ2-7; possible D gene TRBD2, 5 bases. The CDR3 runs 15 residues. Germline lookup yields CDR1 MNHEY and CDR2 SMNVEV (reference sequence). V lost 7 bases and J lost 1, with 17 bases in between. The CDR3 DNA is TGTGCCAGCAATGGGTCCGGGGAGAAGTCCTACGAGCAGTACTTC. The encoded protein is CASNGSGEKSYEQYF.

This clonotype was counted a few times. The rearrangement links TRBV2 to TRBJ2-4, with D unclear. The CDR3 consists of 13 residues. Trimming cost V 8 bases and J 0 bases, with 8 bases left between them. The germline V gene has CDR1 SNHLY and CDR2 FYNNEI. CDR3 sequence: CASLPLAKNIQYF. In nucleotides, the CDR3 is TGTGCCAGCCTACCACTAGCCAAAAACATTCAGTACTTC.

Many counts were recorded for this clonotype. The V gene is TRBV7-6, the J gene TRBJ2-7; D not certain. Per germline, CDR1 SGHVS and CDR2 FNYEAQ. Trimming cost V 2 bases and J 5 bases, with 10 bases left between them. This CDR3 contains 13 residues. The CDR3 loop reads CASSLRNWDEQYF. The CDR3 DNA sequence: TGTGCCAGCAGCTTACGGAATTGGGACGAGCAGTACTTC. Supplemented by reference TRBV7-6 and TRBJ2-7, the full variable domain reads GAGVSQSPRYKVTKRGQDVALRCDPISGHVSLYWYRQALGQGPEFLTYFNYEAQQDKSGLPNDRFSAERPEGSISTLTIQRTEQRDSAMYRCASSLRNWDEQYFGPGTRLTVT.

V usage is TRBV15 and J usage is TRBJ2-7, with TRBD1 matching 7 bases. The CDR3 spans 16 residues. Germline CDR1 is LNHNV and CDR2 is YYDKDF (reference sequence). The V gene end was trimmed by 3 bases and the J gene end by 5 bases; junction bases not matched to a gene: 13. The DNA for the CDR3 is TGTGCCACCAGCAGCCACCTTTTCAGGGGGATCCACGAGCAGTACGTC. Translated, it gives CATSSHLFRGIHEQYV.

This clonotype showed up just a few times. This chain links TRBV28 with TRBJ1-1; 7 bases are shared with TRBD1. The CDR3 length is 16 residues. Germline CDR1 is MDHEN and CDR2 is SYDVKM. Trimming at V came to 7 bases and at J to 0 bases, leaving 11 bases not matched to a gene. CDR3 in amino acids: CASIWKGADLNTEAFF. The CDR3, as DNA: TGTGCCAGCATTTGGAAGGGGGCGGATTTGAACACTGAAGCTTTCTTT.

The chain carries TRBV19 and TRBJ2-1, with no clear D. The V gene lost 5 bases and the J gene lost 4 bases, with 15 bases spanning the gap. The CDR3 is 15 residues long. Looked up from germline, CDR1 is LNHDA and CDR2 is SQIVND (reference sequence). The CDR3, as DNA: TGTGCCAGTAGTGACGCCAGTTACCTTTACAATGAGCAGTTCTTC. This sequence encodes CASSDASYLYNEQFF.

This clonotype has a handful of counts. The chain joins TRBV19 to TRBJ2-3; D is perhaps TRBD1 (5 bases). The CDR3 has 14 residues. V was pared by 0 bases and J by 6 bases, with 10 bases between. Per the germline V gene, CDR1 is LNHDA and CDR2 is SQIVND (reference sequence). The CDR3 region has the DNA TGTGCCAGTAGTATAGAGGCAGGGCTTGATACGCAGTATTTT. Its translation: CASSIEAGLDTQYF.

CDR3 sequence (DNA): TGTGCTAGTGGTTTGGTAGGCCTAGCGGGGGGGGGCTCCTACAATGAGCAGTTCTTC. Translated, it gives CASGLVGLAGGGSYNEQFF. This sequence joins TRBV12-5 and TRBJ2-1, with TRBD2 matching over 12 bases. Germline CDR1 is LGHNT and CDR2 is FRNRAP. V shed 0 bases and J 0 bases; nucleotides not matched to a gene: 6. This CDR3 has 19 amino acids.

Remarks on this clonotype: A much larger clone is a single base away; this may be a read error. The chain joins TRBV7-2 to TRBJ1-4, with TRBD1 matching 7 bases. The J segment lost 5 bases and the V segment lost 4 bases, leaving 10 bases of the junction unmatched. CDR1 is SGHTA and CDR2 is FQGNSA in the germline V gene. There are 16 residues in the CDR3. The DNA for the CDR3 is TGTGCCAGCAGCTACAGTTCCGGGACAGACAATGAAAAACTGTTTTTT. This gives the protein CASSYSSGTDNEKLFF.

This clonotype was counted between two and nine times. V gene TRBV28 combines with J gene TRBJ2-1; 15 bases line up with TRBD2. CDR3 length: 19 amino acids. In germline, CDR1 is MDHEN, CDR2 SYDVKM. The V and J ends lost 6 bases and 3 bases, in that order; junction bases with no gene match: 12. CDR3 coding DNA: TGTGCCAGCAGCGACCCGGGGGGACTAGCGGGGGGTCGCTACAATGAGCAGTTCTTC. It is translated as CASSDPGGLAGGRYNEQFF.

The V and J genes are TRBV11-2 and TRBJ1-3; D gene unclear. Trimming pared 5 bases from V and 0 bases from J, leaving 8 bases between. The CDR3 is made up of 14 amino acids. Germline lookup yields CDR1 SGHAT and CDR2 FQNNGV. The CDR3 DNA is TGTGCCAGCAGCCCCAGGAACTCTGGAAACACCATATATTTT. It codes for CASSPRNSGNTIYF. Complete variable domain (other parts from reference TRBV11-2 and TRBJ1-3): EAGVAQSPRYKIIEKRQSVAFWCNPISGHATLYWYQQILGQGPKLLIQFQNNGVVDDSQLPKDRFSAERLKGVDSTLKIQPAKLEDSAVYLCASSPRNSGNTIYFGEGSWLTVV.

The chain links TRBV20-1 to TRBJ2-1, with D maybe TRBD2 (6 bases). The V gene's germline CDR1 is DFQATT and CDR2 SNEGSKA (reference sequence). This CDR3 spans 15 amino acids. The germline V and J ends were trimmed by 2 bases and 5 bases, with 16 bases remaining between them. The CDR3 reads CSARRPRGRHNEQFF. DNA for the CDR3: TGCAGTGCTAGACGTCCCCGGGGGAGACACAATGAGCAGTTCTTC.

This clonotype was counted at least ten times. The chain links TRBV7-8 to TRBJ2-3; D possibly corresponds to TRBD2 (7 bases). The CDR3 totals 15 residues. V gave up 6 bases and J gave up 8 bases, with 21 bases separating them. Per germline, CDR1 SGHVS and CDR2 FQNEAQ. CDR3 sequence reads: CASRRNEGGASTQYF. The CDR3 DNA is TGTGCCAGCAGGCGGAATGAGGGGGGGGCGAGTACGCAGTATTTT.

This chain joins TRBV6-6 and TRBJ2-5, with 10 bases matching TRBD1. The CDR3 extends over 17 amino acids. J lost 3 bases, V lost 2 bases, and 9 bases had no gene match. The germline V gene has CDR1 MNHNY and CDR2 SVGAGI (reference sequence). CDR3 bases: TGTGCCAGCAGTTACACAAGTCTAGGGACAGGGGAAGAGACCCAGTACTTC. It translates to CASSYTSLGTGEETQYF.

V is TRBV11-3 and J is TRBJ2-7; D gene unclear. This CDR3 spans 15 amino acids. Germline-derived CDR1 and CDR2 are SGHNT and YENEEA. The ends were cut back, 3 bases at V and 0 bases at J, with 12 bases in the middle. The CDR3 sequence: CASSLLRSSSYEQYF. CDR3 sequence (DNA): TGTGCCAGCAGCTTGTTGAGGAGCAGCTCCTACGAGCAGTACTTC.

The chain has TRBV9 and TRBJ2-7; TRBD2 aligns across 7 bases. With V trimmed by 0 bases and J by 0 bases, 9 bases remained unmatched. This CDR3 contains 17 residues. Germline CDR1 SGDLS, CDR2 YYNGEE. The CDR3 nucleotides are TGTGCCAGCAGCGTAGAGGAAGCCAGCGGGGCCTCCTACGAGCAGTACTTC. Translation gives CASSVEEASGASYEQYF.

This clonotype has a handful of counts. The gene calls are TRBV20-1 and TRBJ1-1; D gene ambiguous. With 5 bases removed from V and 1 base from J, the gap between germline ends came to 17 bases. Germline V CDR1 and CDR2: DFQATT, SNEGSKA (reference sequence). The CDR3 is 15 amino acids. The CDR3 bases are TGCAGTGCTCGGGATGTCCAGGTGGGGAACACTGAAGCTTTCTTT. It translates to CSARDVQVGNTEAFF.

This clonotype was detected a few times. The chain combines TRBV12-5 with TRBJ1-5, with D possibly being TRBD1 (6 bases). The CDR3 length is 13 residues. The ends were cut back, 2 bases at V and 9 bases at J, with 11 bases in the middle. From germline, CDR1 is LGHNT and CDR2 FRNRAP. The CDR3 protein is CASGLSGEWPQHF. The DNA for the CDR3 is TGTGCTAGTGGTTTGTCAGGGGAATGGCCCCAGCATTTT.

This clonotype was counted a few times. The chain uses TRBV2 and TRBJ1-5, with a weak D call TRBD1 (5 bases). The CDR3 is made up of 18 amino acids. Germline assignment: CDR1 SNHLY and CDR2 FYNNEI. V was pared by 3 bases and J by 4 bases, with 22 bases between. The CDR3 region has the DNA TGTGCCAGCAGTGACGGTGGGTCAGGGATCATCAAAAATCAGCCCCAGCATTTT. Amino acid sequence: CASSDGGSGIIKNQPQHF.

The chain uses TRBV20-1 and TRBJ1-4; 10 bases line up with TRBD1. The CDR3 totals 13 residues. V lost 3 bases, J lost 9 bases, and 4 bases stayed unmatched. The V gene's germline CDR1 is DFQATT and CDR2 SNEGSKA (reference sequence). The CDR3, as DNA: TGCAGTGCTAGCCGGGACAGGGGTAAAAAACTGTTTTTT. Its protein product is CSASRDRGKKLFF.

This clonotype was seen many times. The chain has TRBV7-2 and TRBJ1-1, with 7 bases that match TRBD1. Losses at the gene ends were 4 bases for V and 7 bases for J; bases not matched to a gene: 15. Germline CDR1 SGHTA, CDR2 FQGNSA. The CDR3 is made up of 16 amino acids. The CDR3 coding sequence is TGTGCCAGCAGCTACGACAGGGATTGGCCCAGCCATGAAGCTTTCTTT. It translates to CASSYDRDWPSHEAFF.